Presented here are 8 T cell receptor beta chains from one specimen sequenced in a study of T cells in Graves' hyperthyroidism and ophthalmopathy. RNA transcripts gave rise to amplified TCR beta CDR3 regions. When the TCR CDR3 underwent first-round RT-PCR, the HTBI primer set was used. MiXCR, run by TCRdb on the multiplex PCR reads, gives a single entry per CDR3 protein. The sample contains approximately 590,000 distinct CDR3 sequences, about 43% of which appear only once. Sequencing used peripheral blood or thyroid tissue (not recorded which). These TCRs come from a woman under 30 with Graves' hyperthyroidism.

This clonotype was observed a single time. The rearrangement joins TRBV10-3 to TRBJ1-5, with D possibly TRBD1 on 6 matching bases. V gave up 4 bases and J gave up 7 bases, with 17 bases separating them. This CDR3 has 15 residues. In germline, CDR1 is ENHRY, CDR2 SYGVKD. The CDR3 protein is CAISAIWGANQPQHF. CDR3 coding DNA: TGTGCCATCAGTGCGATATGGGGGGCCAACCAGCCCCAGCATTTT.

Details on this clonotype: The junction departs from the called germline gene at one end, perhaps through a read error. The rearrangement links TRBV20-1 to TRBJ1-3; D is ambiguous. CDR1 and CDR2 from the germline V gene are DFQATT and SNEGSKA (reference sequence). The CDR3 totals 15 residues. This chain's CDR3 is CSAREDPDSGNTIYF. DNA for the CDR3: TGCAGTGCCAGAGAGGACCCGGACTCTGGAAACACCATATATTTT.

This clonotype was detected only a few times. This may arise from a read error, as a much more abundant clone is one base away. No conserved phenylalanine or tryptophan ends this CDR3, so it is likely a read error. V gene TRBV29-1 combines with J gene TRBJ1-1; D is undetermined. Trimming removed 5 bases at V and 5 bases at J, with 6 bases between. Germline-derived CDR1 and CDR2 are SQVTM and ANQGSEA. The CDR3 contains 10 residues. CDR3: CSVLRTEAFV. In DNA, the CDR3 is TGCAGCGTTTTGAGGACTGAAGCTTTCGTT.

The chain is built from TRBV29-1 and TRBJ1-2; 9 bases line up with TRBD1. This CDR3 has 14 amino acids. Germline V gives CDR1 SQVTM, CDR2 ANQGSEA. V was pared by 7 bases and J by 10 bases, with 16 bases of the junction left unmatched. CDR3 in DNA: TGCAGCGCTAGACAGGGGGGGCTTGTCTCATCCTACACCTTC. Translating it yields CSARQGGLVSSYTF.

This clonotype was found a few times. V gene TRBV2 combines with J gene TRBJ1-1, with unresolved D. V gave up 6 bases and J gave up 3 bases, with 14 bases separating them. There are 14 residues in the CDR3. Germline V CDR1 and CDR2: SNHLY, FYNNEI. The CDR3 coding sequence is TGTGCCAGCAGGCGTCATAGGGAAGACACTGAAGCTTTCTTT. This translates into CASRRHREDTEAFF.

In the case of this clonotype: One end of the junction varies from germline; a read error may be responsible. The CDR3 sequence is CASSQDLEGTEAFF. The DNA for the CDR3 is TGTGCCAGCAGCCAAGATCTCGAGGGCACTGAGGCTTTCTTT. This chain links TRBV7-3 with TRBJ1-1; no clear D gene. The length of the CDR3 is 14 residues. In germline, CDR1 is SGHTA, CDR2 FQGTGA.

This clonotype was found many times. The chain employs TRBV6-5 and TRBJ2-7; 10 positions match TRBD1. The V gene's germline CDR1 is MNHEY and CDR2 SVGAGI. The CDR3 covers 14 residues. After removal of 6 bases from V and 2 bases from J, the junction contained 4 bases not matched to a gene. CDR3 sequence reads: CASSRDRGTYEQYF. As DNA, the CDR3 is TGTGCCAGCAGCCGGGACAGGGGAACCTACGAGCAGTACTTC.

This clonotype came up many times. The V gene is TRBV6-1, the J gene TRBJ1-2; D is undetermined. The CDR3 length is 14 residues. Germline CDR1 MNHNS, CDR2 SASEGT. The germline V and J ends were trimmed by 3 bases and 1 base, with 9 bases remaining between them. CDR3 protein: CASSDVGLNYGYTF. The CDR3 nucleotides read TGTGCCAGCAGTGACGTCGGCCTTAACTATGGCTACACCTTC.